Included here is one T cell receptor beta chain sequence, with context. The data stem from a study of blood T cell repertoires in COVID-19. Study summary: Both acute and convalescent COVID-19 samples were obtained from the United States, Italy and Spain.

The CDR3 runs to 15 residues. Germline CDR1 and CDR2: PRHDT and FYEKMQ (reference sequence). Trimming left V 5 bases short and J 2 bases short, with 15 bases between. As handled by the study authors: Using reference gene primer amplification, nucleated cell counts were estimated. Using immunoSEQ multiplex PCR, the repertoire was profiled, and TCRdb retains in-frame clones only, with some absent. That table supplies the V and J calls and clone size; D and trimming were determined from the DNA. The table has around 130,000 clones, around 77% seen once. The chain combines TRBV13 with TRBJ1-1; no clear D gene. Sequencing was done on a sample of peripheral blood. This clonotype was sampled from a human donor in a cohort sampled during active COVID-19. The CDR3 nucleotides are TGTGCCAGCAGCCCCCTCGGGGAATCCAACACTGAAGCTTTCTTT. It specifies CASSPLGESNTEAFF.